Shown below are 29 T cell receptor beta chains from a single sample sequenced in a study of T cells in Graves' hyperthyroidism and ophthalmopathy (dated by TCRdb to the late 2010s). Library preparation used multiplex PCR. The sequencing machine was an Illumina HiSeq 2000. The TCR beta CDR3 regions were amplified from the RNA transcripts. The first round of RT-PCR for the TCR CDR3 was performed with the HTBI primer set and the Qiagen OneStep RT-PCR kit. TCRdb applied fastp at Q25 and MiXCR to the public reads, then kept only in-frame beta chains. Rows with a matching CDR3 protein are joined into one entry that keeps the most common DNA and genes. In all, the sample holds 490,000 or so distinct CDR3 sequences, and about 20% of those were seen once. The ten largest clones take up 49% of the sample. The specimen sequenced was blood. The receptors derive from a woman between 65 and 79 years old with Graves' ophthalmopathy.

V and J are TRBV19 and TRBJ1-1; 7 bases are a match to TRBD1. Trimming removed 4 bases from V and 3 bases from J; junction bases left unmatched: 8. The CDR3 length is 15 residues. The germline CDR1 and CDR2 sequences are LNHDA and SQIVND (reference sequence). CDR3 sequence reads: CASSTRQGRDTEAFF. The DNA of the CDR3 is TGTGCCAGTAGTACTAGACAGGGACGAGACACTGAAGCTTTCTTT. Using reference TRBV19 and TRBJ1-1 for the parts outside the CDR3, the full variable domain is DGGITQSPKYLFRKEGQNVTLSCEQNLNHDAMYWYRQDPGQGLRLIYYSQIVNDFQKGDIAEGYSVSREKKESFPLTVTSAQKNPTAFYLCASSTRQGRDTEAFFGQGTRLTVV.

At least ten counts were recorded for this clonotype. The chain uses TRBV20-1 and TRBJ2-7; D gene unclear. The V and J ends lost 6 bases and 3 bases respectively, with 15 bases between them. This CDR3 is built from 13 residues. CDR1 DFQATT and CDR2 SNEGSKA come from the germline V gene (reference sequence). Here the CDR3 reads CSAPKIGFYEQYF. CDR3 coding DNA: TGCAGTGCCCCTAAAATAGGATTCTACGAGCAGTACTTC.

The rearrangement uses TRBV20-1 and TRBJ2-5; D remains ambiguous. The CDR3 totals 16 residues. Germline CDR1 is DFQATT and CDR2 is SNEGSKA (reference sequence). The V gene lost 2 bases and the J gene lost 4 bases, with 20 bases spanning the gap. In DNA, the CDR3 is TGCAGTGCTAGACTCCTCAATTTGGCAGGTTCAGAGACCCAGTACTTC. Translating gives CSARLLNLAGSETQYF.

This clonotype was found a few times. This chain uses TRBV7-9 with TRBJ2-2; TRBD1 matches 8 bases. CDR3 length equals 17 residues. From germline, CDR1 is SEHNR and CDR2 FQNEAQ (reference sequence). The trim removed 0 bases at V and 10 bases at J, leaving 13 bases unmatched. This chain's CDR3 is CASSLAVQSQGAVELFF. The DNA of the CDR3 is TGTGCCAGCAGCTTAGCAGTCCAAAGTCAGGGGGCGGTGGAGCTGTTTTTT.

The chain links TRBV6-9 to TRBJ1-2, with D possibly being TRBD1 (5 bases). The CDR3 is made up of 17 amino acids. V shed 3 bases and J shed 2 bases, with 19 bases lying between them. Germline V gene data show CDR1 as MNHGY and CDR2 as SVAAGI. The CDR3 reads CASSYSNWLGPNYGYTF. Written as DNA, the CDR3 is TGTGCCAGCAGTTACTCGAATTGGCTGGGACCAAACTATGGCTACACCTTC.

This clonotype has a handful of counts. J is TRBJ1-1 and V is TRBV6-1; TRBD1 is a possible D gene (5 bases). The CDR3 has 14 amino acids. V lost 8 bases and J lost 1, with 14 bases in between. Germline CDR1 is MNHNS and CDR2 is SASEGT. This CDR3 is CASRLGTGNTEAFF. Here the CDR3 DNA reads TGTGCCAGCCGCCTCGGGACGGGGAACACTGAAGCTTTCTTT.

V gene TRBV20-1 combines with J gene TRBJ1-2; D is possibly TRBD1 (6 bases). Per germline, CDR1 DFQATT and CDR2 SNEGSKA (reference sequence). V lost 0 bases and J 6 bases, leaving 17 bases between the germline ends. The CDR3 is 15 residues long. The CDR3 sequence is CSARDQRQGMDGYTF. The CDR3 DNA is TGCAGTGCTAGAGATCAGAGGCAGGGGATGGATGGCTACACCTTC.

The chain joins TRBV6-2 or TRBV6-3 to TRBJ2-3; 10 nucleotides match TRBD2. Germline trimming cut 8 bases from V and 5 bases from J; bases unmatched to any gene: 19. Germline CDR1 is MNHEY and CDR2 is SVGEGT. This CDR3 contains 18 residues. CDR3 sequence (DNA): TGTGCCAGCTCCTCGAGGAGGCTAGCGGGAGTTGGAATAGATACGCAGTATTTT. Encoded protein: CASSSRRLAGVGIDTQYF.

This clonotype came up a few times. The V call is TRBV5-1, the J call TRBJ2-1; no clear D gene. V lost 0 bases to trimming and J lost 6 bases, with 13 bases between them. Germline CDR1 and CDR2: SGHRS and YFSETQ. The length of the CDR3 is 15 residues. The DNA of the CDR3 is TGCGCCAGCAGCTTGGTCTCCGGGCCTATCAATGAGCAGTTCTTC. It specifies CASSLVSGPINEQFF.

Notes on this clonotype: A read error may produce the germline difference seen at one junction end. The V and J genes are TRBV7-9 and TRBJ2-5; no firm D call. This CDR3 has 12 residues. CDR1 is SEHNR, CDR2 FQNEAQ, per germline (reference sequence). CDR3 in DNA: TGTGTCAGCAGCTTATCCGGAGAGACCCAGTACTTC. Its protein product is CVSSLSGETQYF.

J is TRBJ2-2 and V is TRBV7-2; 7 positions agree with TRBD2. Germline V CDR1 and CDR2: SGHTA, FQGNSA. Unmatched junction bases numbered 4, after V lost 2 bases and J lost 7 bases. There are 14 residues in the CDR3. CDR3 in DNA: TGTGCCAGCAGCTTAAGCCCGGGGGGCGGGGAGCTGTTTTTT. The encoded protein is CASSLSPGGGELFF.

This clonotype was counted at least ten times. The chain couples TRBV15 to TRBJ2-7; tentatively, D is TRBD1 (6 bases). The germline CDR1 and CDR2 sequences are LNHNV and YYDKDF (reference sequence). Between the trimmed V and J ends, which lost 5 bases and 0 bases, there was a span of 14 bases. The CDR3 totals 15 residues. The CDR3 loop reads CATSGQQGVSYEQYF. The CDR3 DNA is TGTGCCACCAGCGGCCAACAGGGTGTCTCCTACGAGCAGTACTTC.

This clonotype occurred many times. The rearrangement links TRBV28 to TRBJ1-2; 7 positions agree with TRBD1. This CDR3 has 13 amino acids. J was trimmed by 0 bases and V by 8 bases; bases with no gene match: 3. Germline loops: CDR1 MDHEN, CDR2 SYDVKM. CDR3: CASHDRANYGYTF. The CDR3 DNA sequence: TGTGCCAGCCACGACAGGGCTAACTATGGCTACACCTTC.

This clonotype appeared many times. The J gene is TRBJ2-1, the V gene TRBV6-2 or TRBV6-3; 9 positions agree with TRBD2. The junction had 2 bases not matched to a gene; V was cut back by 0 bases and J by 2 bases. Germline V CDR1 and CDR2: MNHEY, SVGEGT. This CDR3 has 16 amino acids. The chain's CDR3 is CASSYSVAGAYNEQFF. The CDR3 nucleotides read TGTGCCAGCAGTTACTCGGTAGCGGGGGCCTACAATGAGCAGTTCTTC.

The CDR3 here is CATSERTVYNEQFF. CDR3 nucleotides: TGTGCCACCAGTGAAAGGACAGTTTACAATGAGCAGTTCTTC. The gene calls are TRBV24-1 and TRBJ2-1, with D possibly TRBD1 on 6 matching bases. The V end was cut by 4 bases, the J end by 4 bases, with 10 bases between. The CDR3 extends over 14 amino acids. Germline CDR1 and CDR2: KGHDR and SFDVKD.

This clonotype was picked up many times. The chain recombines TRBV7-9 with TRBJ2-1; 8 bases agree with TRBD2. The J segment lost 6 bases and the V segment lost 6 bases, leaving 10 bases of the junction unmatched. The germline gives CDR1 SEHNR, CDR2 FQNEAQ (reference sequence). CDR3 length equals 15 residues. The CDR3 is CASSFGREGLNEQFF. The DNA for the CDR3 is TGTGCCAGCAGTTTCGGGAGGGAAGGCCTCAATGAGCAGTTCTTC.

Many counts were recorded for this clonotype. The V and J genes are TRBV2 and TRBJ2-7, with D maybe TRBD1 (6 bases). CDR1 and CDR2 (germline): SNHLY, FYNNEI. V shed 5 bases and J shed 4 bases, with 15 bases lying between them. The CDR3 sequence is 14 residues long. This chain's CDR3 is CASSTGRIGYEQYF. The CDR3 bases are TGTGCCAGCAGTACAGGGCGCATAGGGTACGAGCAGTACTTC.

This clonotype was seen a few times. The V gene is TRBV5-5, the J gene TRBJ2-5; D remains unclear. V dropped 2 bases and J dropped 5 bases, with 7 bases sitting between them. CDR1 is SGHKS, CDR2 YYEKEE, per germline (reference sequence). There are 12 residues in the CDR3. CDR3 protein: CASSFNPETQYF. CDR3 coding DNA: TGTGCCAGCAGCTTCAATCCGGAGACCCAGTACTTC.

The gene calls are TRBV5-1 and TRBJ2-1; no reliable D call. Trimming stripped 3 bases from V and 0 bases from J, with 10 bases between. The CDR3 is 15 amino acids. Germline assignment: CDR1 SGHRS and CDR2 YFSETQ. The CDR3, as DNA: TGCGCCAGCAGCTCGACGGCCAGCTCCTACAATGAGCAGTTCTTC. This sequence encodes CASSSTASSYNEQFF.

The chain combines TRBV10-3 with TRBJ1-4, with D possibly TRBD1 on 5 matching bases. CDR1 is ENHRY and CDR2 is SYGVKD in the germline V gene. The CDR3 contains 14 residues. V gave up 3 bases and J gave up 7 bases, with 12 bases separating them. CDR3 coding DNA: TGTGCCATCAGTGAATGGGGGGAGGGTGAAAAACTGTTTTTT. This translates into CAISEWGEGEKLFF.

The chain is built from TRBV20-1 and TRBJ2-1; 9 nucleotides agree with TRBD2. Unmatched junction bases numbered 13, after V lost 2 bases and J lost 8 bases. The CDR3 is made up of 16 amino acids. Germline V gives CDR1 DFQATT, CDR2 SNEGSKA (reference sequence). The CDR3 DNA sequence: TGCAGTGCTAGACGGACCCTGGGACTAGCAAGCCATGAGCAGTTCTTC. Its protein product is CSARRTLGLASHEQFF.

This clonotype has more than one count but fewer than ten. The rearrangement links TRBV20-1 to TRBJ1-5; D is unresolved. Trimming cost V 7 bases and J 9 bases, with 16 bases left between them. The CDR3 runs to 12 residues. Germline loops: CDR1 DFQATT, CDR2 SNEGSKA (reference sequence). CDR3 DNA sequence: TGCAGTGTCCGAGGTCCCGATAGGCCCCAGCATTTT. Translated, it gives CSVRGPDRPQHF.

This chain uses TRBV6-5 with TRBJ2-5; D might be TRBD1 (6 bases). With 3 bases removed from V and 3 bases from J, the gap between germline ends came to 14 bases. Germline CDR1 and CDR2: MNHEY and SVGAGI. The CDR3 runs 15 residues. CDR3: CASSYGPRGKETQYF. DNA of the CDR3: TGTGCCAGCAGTTATGGTCCGAGGGGGAAAGAGACCCAGTACTTC.

This chain uses TRBV9 with TRBJ2-1; the match to TRBD2 covers 14 bases. CDR1 and CDR2 (germline): SGDLS, YYNGEE. V trimming: 2 bases; J trimming: 8 bases; junction bases outside the gene matches: 3. The CDR3 is made up of 15 amino acids. Written as DNA, the CDR3 is TGTGCCAGCAGCGTGGGACTAGCGGGAGTTTATGAGCAGTTCTTC. Its translation: CASSVGLAGVYEQFF.

This clonotype was seen at least ten times. The chain links TRBV2 to TRBJ2-1; 9 nucleotides line up with TRBD1. In germline, CDR1 is SNHLY, CDR2 FYNNEI. The CDR3 spans 15 residues. J gave up 8 bases and V 4 bases, and 9 bases lay outside the gene matches. In DNA form, the CDR3 reads TGTGCCAGCAGTGGAGGGACAGGGCGGACAGATGAGCAGTTCTTC. Its protein is CASSGGTGRTDEQFF.

The chain is built from TRBV18 and TRBJ2-2; TRBD1 matches at 8 bases. Losses at the gene ends were 2 bases for V and 2 bases for J; bases not matched to a gene: 7. The CDR3 extends over 17 amino acids. Germline V gene lookup returns CDR1 KGHSH and CDR2 LQKENI. CDR3 nucleotide sequence: TGTGCCAGCTCACCATTGGTGCCAGGGGGCAACACCGGGGAGCTGTTTTTT. This gives the protein CASSPLVPGGNTGELFF.

The sample holds many counts of this clonotype. The genes are TRBV12-3 or TRBV12-4 and TRBJ1-1; 11 bases are a match to TRBD1. The CDR3 runs to 15 residues. The junction had 6 bases not matched to a gene; V was cut back by 5 bases and J by 4 bases. CDR3 sequence reads: CASSQQGTGGTEAFF. The CDR3 DNA sequence: TGTGCCAGCAGTCAGCAAGGGACAGGGGGCACTGAAGCTTTCTTT.

This clonotype was seen more than once but under ten times. The rearrangement links TRBV27 to TRBJ1-1, with unresolved D. The germline V and J ends were trimmed by 3 bases and 1 base, with 9 bases remaining between them. This CDR3 contains 14 residues. Germline assignment: CDR1 MNHEY and CDR2 SMNVEV (reference sequence). The CDR3 is CASSFKGWNTEAFF. The DNA of the CDR3 is TGTGCCAGCAGTTTCAAGGGCTGGAACACTGAAGCTTTCTTT.

This clonotype has more than one count but fewer than ten. The gene calls are TRBV5-1 and TRBJ2-1; the D call may be TRBD1 or TRBD2 (5 bases each). The CDR3 is 14 residues long. The germline V and J ends were trimmed by 4 bases and 8 bases, with 16 bases remaining between them. Germline CDR1 SGHRS, CDR2 YFSETQ. CDR3 amino acids: CASSDPGGVDEQFF. The CDR3 DNA is TGCGCCAGCAGCGATCCTGGGGGAGTCGATGAGCAGTTCTTC.